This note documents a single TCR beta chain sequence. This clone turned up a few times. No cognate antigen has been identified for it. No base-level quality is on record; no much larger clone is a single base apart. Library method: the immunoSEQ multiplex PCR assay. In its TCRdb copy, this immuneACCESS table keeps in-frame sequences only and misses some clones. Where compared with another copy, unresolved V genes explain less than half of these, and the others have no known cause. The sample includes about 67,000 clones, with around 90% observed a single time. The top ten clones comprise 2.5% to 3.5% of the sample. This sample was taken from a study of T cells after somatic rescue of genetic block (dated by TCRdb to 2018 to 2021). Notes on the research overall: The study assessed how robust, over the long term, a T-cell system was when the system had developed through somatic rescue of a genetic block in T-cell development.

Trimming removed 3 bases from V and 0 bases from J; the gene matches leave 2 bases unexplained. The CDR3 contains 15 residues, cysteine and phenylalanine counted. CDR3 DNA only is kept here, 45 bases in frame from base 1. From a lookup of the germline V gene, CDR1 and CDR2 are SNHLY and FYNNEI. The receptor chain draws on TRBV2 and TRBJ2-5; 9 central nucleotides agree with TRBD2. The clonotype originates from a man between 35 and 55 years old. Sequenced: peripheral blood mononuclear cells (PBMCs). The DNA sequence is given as TGTGCCAGCAGTGATGAGCGGGAGGACCAAGAGACCCAGTACTTC. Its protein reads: CASSDEREDQETQYF.